Shown below are 25 T cell receptor beta chains from a single sample sequenced in a study of T cell repertoires in cytomegalovirus infection (dated by TCRdb to the late 2010s). The sample was run on an Illumina HiSeq 1500. TCRdb redid the processing of the public reads, applying fastp at Q25 and MiXCR, and retained in-frame beta chains. Entries are consolidated by CDR3 protein sequence, retaining the most common genes and DNA. The sample table lists 250,000 to 300,000 distinct CDR3 sequences, over 8% of them with a count of one. The ten largest clones take up around 16% of the sample. The sequencing sample was made of PBMCs. The receptor set was obtained from a human donor in good health (CMV status not recorded). Some clones in this sample may be carry-over from other donors' samples.

This clonotype was found many times. V is TRBV19 and J is TRBJ1-5, with a tentative D call TRBD1 (6 bases). V was clipped by 7 bases and J by 4 bases, with 17 bases between them. The germline CDR1 and CDR2 sequences are LNHDA and SQIVND (reference sequence). The CDR3 has 15 residues. The CDR3 coding sequence is TGTGCCAGTACTTTGGGGGCAGTCAGGAATCAGCCCCAGCATTTT. It yields the protein CASTLGAVRNQPQHF.

This clonotype showed up many times. This chain joins TRBV28 and TRBJ1-2, with 7 positions matching TRBD1. The CDR3 is 15 residues long. V was clipped by 3 bases and J by 4 bases; unmatched bases: 8. CDR1 and CDR2 from the germline V gene are MDHEN and SYDVKM. The CDR3 loop is CASSLGRGKAYGYTF. The DNA for the CDR3 is TGTGCCAGCAGTTTGGGCAGGGGGAAGGCCTATGGCTACACCTTC.

This chain connects TRBV7-2 to TRBJ1-5, with a weak D call TRBD1 (5 bases). CDR1 and CDR2 (germline): SGHTA, FQGNSA. This CDR3 is 15 amino acids long. The germline V and J ends were trimmed by 1 base and 1 base, with 8 bases remaining between them. The CDR3 sequence: CASSLDRMSNQPQHF. The CDR3, as DNA: TGTGCCAGCAGCTTAGACAGGATGAGCAATCAGCCCCAGCATTTT.

In its sample, this clonotype was seen many times. The rearrangement links TRBV5-1 to TRBJ2-7, with a possible D match to TRBD1 (6 bases). The CDR3 totals 14 residues. Trimming took 0 bases from V and 4 from J, leaving 11 bases between them. Germline CDR1 and CDR2: SGHRS and YFSETQ. The CDR3 loop is CASSLETGRYEQYF. DNA of the CDR3: TGCGCCAGCAGCTTGGAGACAGGACGTTACGAGCAGTACTTC.

This clonotype was seen many times. The chain couples TRBV7-2 to TRBJ1-1; no firm D call. V gave up 9 bases and J gave up 10 bases, with 15 bases separating them. In germline, CDR1 is SGHTA, CDR2 FQGNSA. There are 11 residues in the CDR3. The CDR3 region is CASQREEAAFF. CDR3 sequence (DNA): TGTGCCAGTCAACGGGAAGAGGCAGCTTTCTTT.

The genes are TRBV7-6 and TRBJ1-5, with no clear D. Per the germline V gene, CDR1 is SGHVS and CDR2 is FNYEAQ. This CDR3 is 13 amino acids long. Trimming cost V 6 bases and J 5 bases, with 11 bases left between them. CDR3 bases: TGTGCCAGCAGGAACGGGTTTGATCAGCCCCAGCATTTT. The encoded protein is CASRNGFDQPQHF. Filled out from reference TRBV7-6 and TRBJ1-5, the complete variable domain reads GAGVSQSPRYKVTKRGQDVALRCDPISGHVSLYWYRQALGQGPEFLTYFNYEAQQDKSGLPNDRFSAERPEGSISTLTIQRTEQRDSAMYRCASRNGFDQPQHFGDGTRLSIL.

There are a few counts of this clonotype. The chain has TRBV7-9 and TRBJ1-2; 7 nucleotides align to TRBD1. Germline values: CDR1 SEHNR, CDR2 FQNEAQ (reference sequence). The CDR3 totals 14 residues. V lost 2 bases and J lost 6; bases outside the gene matches: 6. CDR3 region: CASSLLGQVHGYTF. The CDR3 nucleotides are TGTGCCAGCAGCTTACTTGGACAGGTTCATGGCTACACCTTC.

This clonotype appeared a few times. The V call is TRBV7-2, the J call TRBJ1-2, with TRBD1 matching 10 bases. This CDR3 has 14 amino acids. V dropped 5 bases and J dropped 8; count of bases not matched to a gene: 8. CDR1 and CDR2 from the germline V gene are SGHTA and FQGNSA. The chain's CDR3 is CASSRQGASWGYTF. In DNA form, the CDR3 reads TGTGCCAGCAGCCGACAGGGGGCCAGTTGGGGCTACACCTTC.

This clonotype has a handful of counts. This chain uses TRBV7-2 with TRBJ1-5; a possible D gene is TRBD1 (6 bases). Trimming left V 5 bases short and J 2 bases short, with 16 bases between. The germline V gene has CDR1 SGHTA and CDR2 FQGNSA. CDR3 length: 16 amino acids. The CDR3 nucleotides are TGTGCCAGCAGCCCTAGGGGAGGGGGAGGCAATCAGCCCCAGCATTTT. Translated: CASSPRGGGGNQPQHF.

At least ten counts were recorded for this clonotype. The chain has TRBV7-2 and TRBJ1-5, with TRBD1 matching over 9 bases. The ends lost 5 bases at V and 3 bases at J; junction bases unmatched: 5. Germline values: CDR1 SGHTA, CDR2 FQGNSA. This CDR3 region has 15 residues. CDR3 nucleotide sequence: TGTGCCAGCAGCCCGGGGGACAGGGTCAATCAGCCCCAGCATTTT. The encoded protein is CASSPGDRVNQPQHF. Full variable domain (missing parts from reference TRBV7-2 and TRBJ1-5): GAGVSQSPSNKVTEKGKDVELRCDPISGHTALYWYRQSLGQGLEFLIYFQGNSAPDKSGLPSDRFSAERTGGSVSTLTIQRTQQEDSAVYLCASSPGDRVNQPQHFGDGTRLSIL.

The chain carries TRBV27 and TRBJ1-2, with a possible D match to TRBD1 (6 bases). This CDR3 region has 16 residues. Germline CDR1 reads MNHEY; CDR2 reads SMNVEV (reference sequence). V lost 3 bases, J lost 0 bases, and 14 bases lay in between. The CDR3 sequence is CASSFSAGAANYGYTF. DNA of the CDR3: TGTGCCAGCAGTTTTTCCGCAGGGGCTGCTAACTATGGCTACACCTTC.

This clonotype was seen ten or more times. The chain uses TRBV6-2 or TRBV6-3 and TRBJ1-1; weak D call: TRBD1 (6 bases). CDR1 is MNHEY, CDR2 SVGEGT, per germline. With 5 bases removed from V and 5 bases from J, the gap between germline ends came to 15 bases. The CDR3 runs 14 residues. The CDR3 DNA reads as TGTGCCAGCAGTGACTGGACAGCGGGTACTGAAGCTTTCTTT. It translates to CASSDWTAGTEAFF.

This clonotype was detected ten times or more. V is TRBV7-8 and J is TRBJ2-7, with D possibly TRBD2 on 6 matching bases. Germline CDR1 is SGHVS and CDR2 is FQNEAQ. The CDR3 is made up of 16 amino acids. V was pared by 1 base and J by 5 bases, with 18 bases between. The CDR3 loop is CASSLGRLVSVDEQYF. The CDR3 nucleotides are TGTGCCAGCAGCTTAGGGCGACTAGTCTCTGTCGACGAGCAGTACTTC.

This sequence joins TRBV7-2 and TRBJ2-7; the D call may be TRBD1 or TRBD2 (5 bases each). Germline CDR1 is SGHTA and CDR2 is FQGNSA. This CDR3 is built from 14 residues. V lost 2 bases, J lost 6 bases, and 14 bases lay in between. The CDR3: CASSLQRLRGEQYF. The CDR3 DNA reads as TGTGCCAGCAGCTTACAGCGGCTGAGGGGCGAGCAGTACTTC. Full variable domain (missing parts from reference TRBV7-2 and TRBJ2-7): GAGVSQSPSNKVTEKGKDVELRCDPISGHTALYWYRQSLGQGLEFLIYFQGNSAPDKSGLPSDRFSAERTGGSVSTLTIQRTQQEDSAVYLCASSLQRLRGEQYFGPGTRLTVT.

This clonotype was found a few times. This chain links TRBV11-2 with TRBJ2-1, with a tentative D call TRBD2 (5 bases). Germline V gives CDR1 SGHAT, CDR2 FQNNGV. The CDR3 spans 14 residues. Deletions cut 4 bases from V and 9 bases from J, with 16 bases between. CDR3 amino acids: CASSSVPGRGEQFF. CDR3 DNA sequence: TGTGCCAGCAGCTCAGTCCCCGGACGGGGTGAGCAGTTCTTC.

This clonotype was found many times. V usage is TRBV2 and J usage is TRBJ1-5, with a tentative D call TRBD1 (5 bases). V lost 8 bases and J lost 5, with 16 bases in between. The CDR3 is 14 amino acids. Germline V lookup: CDR1 SNHLY, CDR2 FYNNEI. This chain's CDR3 is CASHGGGRDQPQHF. The CDR3 bases are TGTGCCAGCCACGGCGGGGGGAGGGATCAGCCCCAGCATTTT.

This clonotype has ten or more counts. The chain has TRBV28 and TRBJ1-2, with D perhaps TRBD1 (6 bases). The CDR3 sequence is 15 residues long. Germline CDR1 MDHEN, CDR2 SYDVKM. The V gene lost 5 bases and the J gene lost 3 bases, with 16 bases spanning the gap. The DNA of the CDR3 is TGTGCCAGCAGTGATATCAGGGGAATGGACTATGGCTACACCTTC. Protein product: CASSDIRGMDYGYTF.

This clonotype was picked up many times. The chain is built from TRBV10-3 and TRBJ1-5; D might be TRBD1 (5 bases). The CDR3 loop spans 13 amino acids. Germline lookup yields CDR1 ENHRY and CDR2 SYGVKD. V lost 2 bases, J lost 4 bases, and 6 bases lay in between. The CDR3 reads CAISEAGNQPQHF. CDR3 coding DNA: TGTGCCATCAGTGAGGCAGGGAATCAGCCCCAGCATTTT.

This clonotype was observed at least ten times. This sequence joins TRBV19 and TRBJ2-1, with D perhaps matching TRBD1 or TRBD2 (5 bases each). This CDR3 region has 14 residues. V lost 5 bases and J 10 bases, leaving 18 bases between the germline ends. Germline CDR1 LNHDA, CDR2 SQIVND (reference sequence). CDR3 nucleotides: TGTGCCAGTAGTCCCCGGGGCTCGCCGGGCGAGCAGTTCTTC. As protein: CASSPRGSPGEQFF.

J is TRBJ1-1 and V is TRBV7-9; TRBD1 is a possible D gene (6 bases). Germline-derived CDR1 and CDR2 are SEHNR and FQNEAQ (reference sequence). This CDR3 has 14 amino acids. Trimming removed 5 bases from V and 2 bases from J, with 12 bases in between. As DNA, the CDR3 is TGTGCCAGCAGCCGCACAGGGTCTAACACTGAAGCTTTCTTT. This encodes CASSRTGSNTEAFF.

This clonotype was recorded at least ten times. V is TRBV7-9 and J is TRBJ1-4; 11 nucleotides match TRBD1. J was trimmed by 7 bases and V by 5 bases; bases with no gene match: 6. The germline CDR1 and CDR2 sequences are SEHNR and FQNEAQ (reference sequence). CDR3 length equals 15 residues. The CDR3 spells CASSRSDRGPEKLFF. CDR3 nucleotides: TGTGCCAGCAGCAGATCGGACAGGGGGCCTGAAAAACTGTTTTTT.

V gene TRBV15 combines with J gene TRBJ1-1; D is unclear. Germline-derived CDR1 and CDR2 are LNHNV and YYDKDF (reference sequence). The V and J ends lost 3 bases and 3 bases respectively, with 2 bases between them. The CDR3 loop spans 11 amino acids. CDR3 in DNA: TGTGCCACCAGCAGGGACACTGAAGCTTTCTTT. It is translated as CATSRDTEAFF.

The rearrangement links TRBV27 to TRBJ1-4, with TRBD1 identical over 9 bases. V shed 7 bases and J 8 bases; nucleotides not matched to a gene: 14. CDR1 is MNHEY, CDR2 SMNVEV, per germline (reference sequence). This CDR3 has 16 amino acids. In nucleotides, the CDR3 is TGTGCCAGCACCCCCGGAACAGGGGGCGTGGGGGAAAAACTGTTTTTT. Residues: CASTPGTGGVGEKLFF. The complete variable domain, with remaining parts taken from reference TRBV27 and TRBJ1-4, reads EAQVTQNPRYLITVTGKKLTVTCSQNMNHEYMSWYRQDPGLGLRQIYYSMNVEVTDKGDVPEGYKVSRKEKRNFPLILESPSPNQTSLYFCASTPGTGGVGEKLFFGSGTQLSVL.

The sample holds many counts of this clonotype. The V and J genes are TRBV20-1 and TRBJ2-7, with 13 bases identical to TRBD2. The CDR3 totals 15 residues. Unmatched junction bases numbered 6, after V lost 3 bases and J lost 4 bases. Per the germline V gene, CDR1 is DFQATT and CDR2 is SNEGSKA (reference sequence). CDR3 residues: CSASPRTSGGYEQYF. In DNA form, the CDR3 reads TGCAGTGCTAGCCCTAGGACTAGCGGGGGTTACGAGCAGTACTTC.

V is TRBV7-9 and J is TRBJ1-6; TRBD1 might be the D (5 bases). Trimming cost V 1 base and J 5 bases, with 9 bases left between them. Germline values: CDR1 SEHNR, CDR2 FQNEAQ (reference sequence). The CDR3 has 15 residues. CDR3 nucleotide sequence: TGTGCCAGCAGCTTAGGCAAGGGGAATAATTCACCCCTCCACTTT. The encoded protein is CASSLGKGNNSPLHF.